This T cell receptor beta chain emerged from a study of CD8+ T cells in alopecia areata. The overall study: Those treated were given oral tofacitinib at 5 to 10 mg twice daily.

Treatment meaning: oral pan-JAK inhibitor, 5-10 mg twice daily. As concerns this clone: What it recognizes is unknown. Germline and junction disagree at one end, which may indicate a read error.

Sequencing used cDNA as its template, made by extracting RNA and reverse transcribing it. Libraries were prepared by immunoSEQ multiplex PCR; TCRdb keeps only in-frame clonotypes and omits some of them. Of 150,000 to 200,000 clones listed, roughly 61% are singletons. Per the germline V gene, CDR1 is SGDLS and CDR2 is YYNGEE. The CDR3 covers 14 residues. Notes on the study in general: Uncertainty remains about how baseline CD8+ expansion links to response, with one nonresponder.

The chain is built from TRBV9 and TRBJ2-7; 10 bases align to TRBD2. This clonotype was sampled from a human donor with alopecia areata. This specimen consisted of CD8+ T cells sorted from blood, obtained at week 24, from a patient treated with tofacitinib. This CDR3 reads CASNVAGGSYEQYF. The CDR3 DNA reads TGTGCCAGCAACGTAGCGGGGGGTTCCTACGAGCAGTACTTC.